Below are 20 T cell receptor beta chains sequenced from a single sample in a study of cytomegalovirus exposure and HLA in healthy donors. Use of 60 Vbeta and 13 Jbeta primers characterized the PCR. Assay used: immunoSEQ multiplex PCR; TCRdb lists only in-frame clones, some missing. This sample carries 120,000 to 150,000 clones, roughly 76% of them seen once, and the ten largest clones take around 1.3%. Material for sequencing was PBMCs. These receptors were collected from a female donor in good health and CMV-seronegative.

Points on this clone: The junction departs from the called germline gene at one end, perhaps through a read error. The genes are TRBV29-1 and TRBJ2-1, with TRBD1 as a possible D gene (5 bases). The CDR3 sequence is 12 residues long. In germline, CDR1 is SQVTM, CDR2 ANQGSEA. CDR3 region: CSVDRGSNEKFF. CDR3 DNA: TGCAGCGTTGATAGGGGATCGAATGAGAAGTTCTTC.

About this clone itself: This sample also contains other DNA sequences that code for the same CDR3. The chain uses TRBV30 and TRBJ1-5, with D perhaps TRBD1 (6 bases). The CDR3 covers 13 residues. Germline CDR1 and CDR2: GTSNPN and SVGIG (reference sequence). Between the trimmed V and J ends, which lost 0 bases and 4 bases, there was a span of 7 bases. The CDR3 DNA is TGTGCCTGGAGTGTAAGGGGGAATCAGCCCCAGCATTTT. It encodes CAWSVRGNQPQHF.

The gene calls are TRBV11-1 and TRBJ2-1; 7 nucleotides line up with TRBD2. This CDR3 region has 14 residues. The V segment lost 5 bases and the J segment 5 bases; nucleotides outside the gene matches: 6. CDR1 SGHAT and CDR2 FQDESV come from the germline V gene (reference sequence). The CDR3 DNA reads TGTGCCAGCAGCATCGGACTAGAACACAATGAGCAGTTCTTC. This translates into CASSIGLEHNEQFF.

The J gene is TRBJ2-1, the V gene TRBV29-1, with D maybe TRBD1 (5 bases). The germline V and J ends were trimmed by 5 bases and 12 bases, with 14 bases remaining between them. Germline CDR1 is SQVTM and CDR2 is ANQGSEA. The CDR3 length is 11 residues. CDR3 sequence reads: CSVKDIFGQFF. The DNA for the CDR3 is TGCAGCGTTAAGGACATCTTCGGGCAGTTCTTC.

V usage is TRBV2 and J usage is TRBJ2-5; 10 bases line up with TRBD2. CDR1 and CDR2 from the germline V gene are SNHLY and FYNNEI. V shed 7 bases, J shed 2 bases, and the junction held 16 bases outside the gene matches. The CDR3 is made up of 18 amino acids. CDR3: CASTGTDPGLASQETQYF. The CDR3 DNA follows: TGTGCCAGCACCGGAACTGACCCGGGACTAGCGTCTCAAGAGACCCAGTACTTC.

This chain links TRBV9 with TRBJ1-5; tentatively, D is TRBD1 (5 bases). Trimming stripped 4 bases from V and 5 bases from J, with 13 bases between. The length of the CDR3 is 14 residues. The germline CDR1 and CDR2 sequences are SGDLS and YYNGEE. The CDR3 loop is CASSPGGWDQPQHF. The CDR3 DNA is TGTGCCAGCAGCCCCGGGGGGTGGGATCAGCCCCAGCATTTT.

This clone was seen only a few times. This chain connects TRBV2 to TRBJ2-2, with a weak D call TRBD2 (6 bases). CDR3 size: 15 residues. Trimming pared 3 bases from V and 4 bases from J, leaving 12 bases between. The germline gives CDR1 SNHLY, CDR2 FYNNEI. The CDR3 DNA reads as TGTGCCAGCAGTGACGCGGAAGCGGGCACCGGGGAGCTGTTTTTT. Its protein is CASSDAEAGTGELFF.

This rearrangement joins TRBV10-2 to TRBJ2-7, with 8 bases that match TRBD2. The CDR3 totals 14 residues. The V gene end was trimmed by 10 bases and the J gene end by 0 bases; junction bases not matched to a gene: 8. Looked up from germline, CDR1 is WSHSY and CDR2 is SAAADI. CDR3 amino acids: CAISAGAASYEQYF. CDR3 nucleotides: TGCGCCATCTCAGCGGGAGCCGCCTCCTACGAGCAGTACTTC.

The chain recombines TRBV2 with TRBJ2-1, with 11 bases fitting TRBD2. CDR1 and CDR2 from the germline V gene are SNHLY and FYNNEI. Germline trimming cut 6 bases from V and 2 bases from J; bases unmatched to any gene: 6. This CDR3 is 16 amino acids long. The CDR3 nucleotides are TGTGCCAGCAGCCACAAGACTAGCGGGACCTACAATGAGCAGTTCTTC. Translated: CASSHKTSGTYNEQFF. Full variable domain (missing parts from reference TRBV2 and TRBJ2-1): EPEVTQTPSHQVTQMGQEVILRCVPISNHLYFYWYRQILGQKVEFLVSFYNNEISEKSEIFDDQFSVERPDGSNFTLKIRSTKLEDSAMYFCASSHKTSGTYNEQFFGPGTRLTVL.

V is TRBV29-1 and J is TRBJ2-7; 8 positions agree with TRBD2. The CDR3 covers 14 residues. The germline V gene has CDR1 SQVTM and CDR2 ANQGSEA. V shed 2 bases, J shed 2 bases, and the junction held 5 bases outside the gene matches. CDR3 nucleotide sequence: TGCAGCGTTGAAAAGTTAGCGGGGACCTACGAGCAGTACTTC. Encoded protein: CSVEKLAGTYEQYF.

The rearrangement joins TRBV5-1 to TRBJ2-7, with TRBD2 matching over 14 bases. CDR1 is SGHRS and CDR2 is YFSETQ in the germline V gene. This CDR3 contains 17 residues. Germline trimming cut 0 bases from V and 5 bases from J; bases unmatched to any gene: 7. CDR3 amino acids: CASSLGLAGGSRDEQYF. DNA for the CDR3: TGCGCCAGCAGCTTGGGACTAGCGGGAGGGAGCAGAGACGAGCAGTACTTC.

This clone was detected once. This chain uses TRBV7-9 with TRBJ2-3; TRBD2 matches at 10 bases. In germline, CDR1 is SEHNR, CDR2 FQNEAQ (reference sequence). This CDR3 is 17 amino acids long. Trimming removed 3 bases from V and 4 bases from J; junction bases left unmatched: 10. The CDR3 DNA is TGTGCCAGCAGCTTTTCACTCCTAGCGGGAGACCCAGATACGCAGTATTTT. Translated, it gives CASSFSLLAGDPDTQYF.

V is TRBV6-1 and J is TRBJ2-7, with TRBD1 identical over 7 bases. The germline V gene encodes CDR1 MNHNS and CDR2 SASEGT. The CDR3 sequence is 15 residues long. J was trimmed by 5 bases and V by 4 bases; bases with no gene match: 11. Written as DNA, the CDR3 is TGTGCCAGCAGTGGACAGGGTGGGGCCGTGGACGAGCAGTACTTC. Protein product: CASSGQGGAVDEQYF.

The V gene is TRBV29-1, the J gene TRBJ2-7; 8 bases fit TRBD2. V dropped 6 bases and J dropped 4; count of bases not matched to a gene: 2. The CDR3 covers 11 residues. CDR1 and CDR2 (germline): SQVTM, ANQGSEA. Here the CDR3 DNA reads TGCAGCGTAGCGGGAGTTTACGAGCAGTACTTC. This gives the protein CSVAGVYEQYF.

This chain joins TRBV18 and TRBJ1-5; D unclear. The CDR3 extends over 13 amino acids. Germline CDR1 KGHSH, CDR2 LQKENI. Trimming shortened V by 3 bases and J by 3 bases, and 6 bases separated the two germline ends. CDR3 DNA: TGTGCCAGCTCACCGGGAGACAATCAGCCCCAGCATTTT. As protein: CASSPGDNQPQHF.

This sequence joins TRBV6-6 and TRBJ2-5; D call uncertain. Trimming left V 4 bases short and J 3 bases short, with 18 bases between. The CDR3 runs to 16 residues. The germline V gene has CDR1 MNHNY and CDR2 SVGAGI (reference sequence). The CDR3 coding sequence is TGTGCCAGCAGTTCCGTGTCGCAGTTACCGAAAGAGACCCAGTACTTC. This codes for CASSSVSQLPKETQYF.

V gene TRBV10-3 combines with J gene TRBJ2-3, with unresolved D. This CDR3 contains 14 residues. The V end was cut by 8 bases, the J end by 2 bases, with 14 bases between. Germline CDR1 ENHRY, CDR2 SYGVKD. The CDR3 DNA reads TGTGCCATCCGCCGAGAAGGAGACACAGATACGCAGTATTTT. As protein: CAIRREGDTDTQYF.

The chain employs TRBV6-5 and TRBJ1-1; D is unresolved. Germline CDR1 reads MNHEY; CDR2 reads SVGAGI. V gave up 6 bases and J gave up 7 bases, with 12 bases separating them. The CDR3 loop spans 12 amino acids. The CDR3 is CASRREGIEAFF. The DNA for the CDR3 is TGTGCCAGCAGACGGGAGGGTATTGAAGCTTTCTTT.

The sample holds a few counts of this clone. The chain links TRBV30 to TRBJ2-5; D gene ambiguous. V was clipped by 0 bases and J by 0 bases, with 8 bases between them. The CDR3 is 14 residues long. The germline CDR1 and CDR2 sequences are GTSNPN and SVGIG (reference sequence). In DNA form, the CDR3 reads TGTGCCTGGAGTGTACTACCCAACCAAGAGACCCAGTACTTC. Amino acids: CAWSVLPNQETQYF.

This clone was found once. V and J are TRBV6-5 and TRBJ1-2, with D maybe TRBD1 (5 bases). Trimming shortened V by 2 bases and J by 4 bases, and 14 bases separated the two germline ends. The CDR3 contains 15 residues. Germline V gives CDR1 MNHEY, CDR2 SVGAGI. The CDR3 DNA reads TGTGCCAGCAGTTACACACGGTGGGGCGGCTATGGCTACACCTTC. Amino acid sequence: CASSYTRWGGYGYTF.